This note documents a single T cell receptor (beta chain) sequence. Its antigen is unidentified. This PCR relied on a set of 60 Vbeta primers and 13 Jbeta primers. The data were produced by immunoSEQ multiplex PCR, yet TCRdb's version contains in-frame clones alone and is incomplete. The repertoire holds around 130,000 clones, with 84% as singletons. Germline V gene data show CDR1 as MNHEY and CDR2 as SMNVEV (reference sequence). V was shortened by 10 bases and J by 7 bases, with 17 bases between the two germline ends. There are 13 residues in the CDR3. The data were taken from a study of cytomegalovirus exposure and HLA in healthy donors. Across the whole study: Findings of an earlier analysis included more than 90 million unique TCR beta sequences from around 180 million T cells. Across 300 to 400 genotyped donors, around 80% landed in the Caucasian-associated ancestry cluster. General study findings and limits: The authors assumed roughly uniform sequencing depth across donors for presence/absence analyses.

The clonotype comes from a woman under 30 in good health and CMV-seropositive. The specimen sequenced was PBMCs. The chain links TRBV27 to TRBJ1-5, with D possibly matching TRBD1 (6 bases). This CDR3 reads CATRRGGSQPQHF. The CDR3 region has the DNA TGTGCCACCCGAAGGGGGGGCAGCCAGCCCCAGCATTTT.